This note documents a single T cell receptor beta chain sequence. Its antigen is not known. TCRdb recomputed calls from the RT-PCR reads with MiXCR, one row per CDR3 protein. The repertoire has 650,000 to 850,000 distinct CDR3 sequences, approximately 15% of them found once; the top ten carry 5.5% to 7%. V dropped 3 bases and J dropped 4 bases, with 8 bases sitting between them. Germline loops: CDR1 SGHDT, CDR2 YYEEEE. The CDR3 is made up of 13 amino acids. The entry originates in a study of response to subunit inactivated influenza vaccine. Study-wide results and caveats: Each seasonal influenza vaccination, the authors suggested, recruits few new T cells.

The chain joins TRBV5-6 to TRBJ1-5; perhaps TRBD1 as D (6 bases). This clonotype originated in a man aged 45-60 years who received an inactivated influenza vaccine. Here the sequenced sample was PBMCs from blood, taken 14 to 15 days before vaccination. CDR3 coding DNA: TGTGCCAGCAGCTCTCAGGGGAATCAGCCCCAGCATTTT. Its protein product is CASSSQGNQPQHF.